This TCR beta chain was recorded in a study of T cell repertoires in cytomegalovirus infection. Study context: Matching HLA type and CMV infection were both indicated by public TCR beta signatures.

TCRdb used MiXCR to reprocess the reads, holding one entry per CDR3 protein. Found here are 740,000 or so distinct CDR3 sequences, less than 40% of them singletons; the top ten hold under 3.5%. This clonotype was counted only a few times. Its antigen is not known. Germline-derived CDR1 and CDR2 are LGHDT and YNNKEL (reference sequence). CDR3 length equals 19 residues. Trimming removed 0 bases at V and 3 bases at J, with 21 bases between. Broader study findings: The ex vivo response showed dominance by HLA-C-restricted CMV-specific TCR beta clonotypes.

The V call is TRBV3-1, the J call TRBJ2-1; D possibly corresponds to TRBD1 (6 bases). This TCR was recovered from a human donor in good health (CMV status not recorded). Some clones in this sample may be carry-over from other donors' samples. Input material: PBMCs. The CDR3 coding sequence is TGTGCCAGCAGCCAAGACATCGTGAGGATCAGGGGAGTCTACAATGAGCAGTTCTTC. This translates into CASSQDIVRIRGVYNEQFF.